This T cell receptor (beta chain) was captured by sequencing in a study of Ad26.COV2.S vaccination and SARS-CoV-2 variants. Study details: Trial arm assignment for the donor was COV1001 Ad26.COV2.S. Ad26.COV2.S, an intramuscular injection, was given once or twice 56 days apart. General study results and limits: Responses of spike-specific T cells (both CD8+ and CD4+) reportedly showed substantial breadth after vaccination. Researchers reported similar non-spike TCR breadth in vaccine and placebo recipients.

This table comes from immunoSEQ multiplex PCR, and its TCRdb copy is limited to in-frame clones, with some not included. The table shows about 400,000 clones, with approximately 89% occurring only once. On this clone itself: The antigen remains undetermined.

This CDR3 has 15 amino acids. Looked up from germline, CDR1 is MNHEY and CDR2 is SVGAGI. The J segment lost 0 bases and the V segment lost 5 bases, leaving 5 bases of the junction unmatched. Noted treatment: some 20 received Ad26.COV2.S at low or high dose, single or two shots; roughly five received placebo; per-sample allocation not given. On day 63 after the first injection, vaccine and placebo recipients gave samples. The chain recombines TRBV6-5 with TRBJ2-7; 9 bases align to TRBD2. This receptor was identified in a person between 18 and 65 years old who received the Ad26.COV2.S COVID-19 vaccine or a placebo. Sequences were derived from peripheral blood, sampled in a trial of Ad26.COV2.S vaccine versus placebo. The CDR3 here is CASSLGLAFSYEQYF. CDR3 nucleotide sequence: TGTGCCAGCAGTCTAGGACTAGCGTTCTCCTACGAGCAGTACTTC.